These T cell receptor beta chains were read from a single sample in a study of T cells in Graves' hyperthyroidism and ophthalmopathy. TCRdb analysed the multiplex PCR reads with MiXCR anew, one entry per CDR3 protein. The profile covers hundreds of thousands of distinct CDR3 sequences, with roughly 14% appearing a single time and approximately 4.3% taken by the ten largest. The source material was blood. These receptors came from a woman in her 40s with Graves' ophthalmopathy. Each CDR3 is given with its conserved first and last residue. D genes are given only for firm matches. Only some rows state a clone size, as once, few, many or a class for expanded clones.

V	D	J	size	DNA	CDR3
TRBV20-1	TRBD1	TRBJ2-5	-	TGCAGTGCCCCCCCTTCAGACAGGGCCCAAGAGACCCAGTACTTC	CSAPPSDRAQETQYF
TRBV7-2	TRBD1	TRBJ2-7	-	TGTGCCAGCAGCCCCCCGACAGGGGGCTCCTACGAGCAGTACTTC	CASSPPTGGSYEQYF
TRBV3-1	-	TRBJ2-7	few	TGTGCCAGCAGCCAAGTGTCGGGACCCAGGCACTTC	CASSQVSGPRHF
TRBV29-1	-	TRBJ1-2	many	TGCAGCGCCAGAGGCGGGACGGAGAAAGGCTACACCTTC	CSARGGTEKGYTF
TRBV6-1	TRBD1	TRBJ2-5	many	TGTGCCAGCAGCGAACCAGGACAGGGAGGAGTGACCCAGTACTTC	CASSEPGQGGVTQYF
TRBV10-3	TRBD1	TRBJ2-7	many	TGTGCCACCGGAGACAGGGGGTCTGAGCAGTACTTC	CATGDRGSEQYF
TRBV19	TRBD1	TRBJ2-2	many	TGTGCCAGTAGTACCGGGACAGGGGGCATCGTCGGGGAGCTGTTTTTT	CASSTGTGGIVGELFF
TRBV6-2/TRBV6-3	-	TRBJ2-7	few	TGTGCCAGCACCCTACGGGGTCCGGAGGACGAGCAGTACTTC	CASTLRGPEDEQYF
TRBV19	-	TRBJ1-2	many	TGTGCCAGTAGTATCGTCACCCTTAACTATGGCTACACCTTC	CASSIVTLNYGYTF
TRBV6-2/TRBV6-3	TRBD1	TRBJ1-6	many	TGTGCCAGCTGGACAGGCCGACATTCACCCCTCCACTTT	CASWTGRHSPLHF
TRBV24-1	TRBD2	TRBJ2-7	-	TGTGCCACCAGTGATACCCCCGGCGGGAGGATTTACGAGCAGTACTTC	CATSDTPGGRIYEQYF
TRBV5-1	-	TRBJ2-7	many	TGCGCCAGCAGCTTAGTCATCAGCGGGTCCGCTCCTACGAGAGGGCAGTACTTC	CASSLVISGSAPTRGQYF
TRBV29-1	TRBD2	TRBJ2-5	many	TGCAGCGTTGTGGACCTAGCGGGGGGCCGGGAGACCCAGTACTTC	CSVVDLAGGRETQYF
TRBV2	-	TRBJ1-1	many	TGTGCCAGCAGTGAAGAGGGGGGCCTGATCACTGAAGCTTTCTTT	CASSEEGGLITEAFF
TRBV7-9	-	TRBJ1-5	-	TGTGCCAGCAGCCGGGGACGCGATAGCAATCAGCCCCAGCATTTT	CASSRGRDSNQPQHF
TRBV11-2	-	TRBJ2-5	-	TGTGCCAGCAGCTTAGGTGGGGACGACCAAGAGTCCCAGTACTTC	CASSLGGDDQESQYF
TRBV4-1	-	TRBJ1-2	many	TGCGCCAGCAGCCAAGGGAGGGCGTCCGACTATGGCTACACCTTC	CASSQGRASDYGYTF
TRBV3-1	-	TRBJ2-4	-	TGTGCCAGCAGCCAAGGAGGGGCCAACATTCAGTACTTC	CASSQGGANIQYF
TRBV6-2/TRBV6-3	-	TRBJ2-2	many	TGTGCCAGCAGTTATCCGGGACCGCCCGAAACGGAGCTGTTTTTT	CASSYPGPPETELFF
TRBV7-3	-	TRBJ1-6	few	TGTGCCAGCAGCTTAACAGGGGATTCACCCCTCCACTTT	CASSLTGDSPLHF
TRBV14	-	TRBJ1-3	many	TGTGCCAGCAGCCAAGCAGGGGCTGGAAACACCATATATTTT	CASSQAGAGNTIYF
TRBV19	-	TRBJ2-7	many	TGTGCCAGTAGTACTAACGGGGCCGTCAACGAGCAGTACTTC	CASSTNGAVNEQYF
TRBV28	-	TRBJ1-1	-	TGTGCCAGCAGTTTAAGGGAGTTGCACACTGAAGCTTTCTTT	CASSLRELHTEAFF
TRBV19	-	TRBJ2-5	many	TGTGCCAGTAGTATGGGCCAGGGTCTGGGAGAGACCCAGTACTTC	CASSMGQGLGETQYF
TRBV18	-	TRBJ1-2	-	TGTGCCAGCTCACAAGGGCAAGGGGCGCATTCAGACGGCTACACCTTC	CASSQGQGAHSDGYTF
TRBV29-1	TRBD2	TRBJ2-5	few	TGCAGCGCCCAGGGACTAGCGGCCGAAGAGACCCAGTACTTC	CSAQGLAAEETQYF
TRBV6-5	-	TRBJ1-1	-	TGTGCCAGCAGTTACAACCGAGAGAACACTGAAGCTTTCTTT	CASSYNRENTEAFF
TRBV7-3	TRBD1	TRBJ1-1	-	TGTGCCAGCAGCTTTGGGGACAGAACTGAAGCTTTCTTT	CASSFGDRTEAFF
TRBV2	-	TRBJ2-3	many	TGTGCCAGAGGAGGACAGTCTTCTGGGAGGGATACGCAGTATTTT	CARGGQSSGRDTQYF
TRBV5-1	TRBD2	TRBJ2-2	many	TGCGCCAGCAGCGCGACGACTAGCTATACCGGGGAGCTGTTTTTT	CASSATTSYTGELFF
TRBV30	TRBD1	TRBJ2-7	few	TGTGCCTGGAGTTGGGGGACAGGGGGCTACGAGCAGTACTTC	CAWSWGTGGYEQYF
TRBV28	TRBD1	TRBJ2-7	-	TGTGCCAGCAGTTTCAGTCCGGGACAGGGGGTCCACGAGCAGTACTTC	CASSFSPGQGVHEQYF
TRBV19	-	TRBJ1-5	many	TGTGCCAGTAGTATAGGGGGCCGCAGGGTCGGTCAGCCCCAGCATTTT	CASSIGGRRVGQPQHF
TRBV13	-	TRBJ1-1	-	TGTGCCAGCAGCTTAGTGGAGGGTAAAGCTTTCTTT	CASSLVEGKAFF
TRBV4-3	-	TRBJ1-4	few	TGCGCCAGCAGCCAAGAATTGGGGCAGCTTAATGAAAAACTGTTTTTT	CASSQELGQLNEKLFF
TRBV7-2	TRBD1	TRBJ2-7	many	TGTGCCAGCAGCTTAGCTGGACAGGGACACGAGCAGTACTTC	CASSLAGQGHEQYF
TRBV28	-	TRBJ2-7	-	TGTGCCAGCAGTTCCTATAGCGGCTACGAGCAGTACTTC	CASSSYSGYEQYF
TRBV2	TRBD1	TRBJ2-4	many	TGTGCCAGCAGTGAGGACAGGGAAACCAAAAACATTCAGTACTTC	CASSEDRETKNIQYF
TRBV29-1	TRBD2	TRBJ2-7	many	TGCAGCGCCCGGGTGGCGGGAGGTTTCTACGAGCAGTACTTC	CSARVAGGFYEQYF
TRBV19	TRBD2	TRBJ2-2	many	TGTGCCAGTAGGGGGCTAGCGGGAGTACTTGTCGGGGAGCTGTTTTTT	CASRGLAGVLVGELFF